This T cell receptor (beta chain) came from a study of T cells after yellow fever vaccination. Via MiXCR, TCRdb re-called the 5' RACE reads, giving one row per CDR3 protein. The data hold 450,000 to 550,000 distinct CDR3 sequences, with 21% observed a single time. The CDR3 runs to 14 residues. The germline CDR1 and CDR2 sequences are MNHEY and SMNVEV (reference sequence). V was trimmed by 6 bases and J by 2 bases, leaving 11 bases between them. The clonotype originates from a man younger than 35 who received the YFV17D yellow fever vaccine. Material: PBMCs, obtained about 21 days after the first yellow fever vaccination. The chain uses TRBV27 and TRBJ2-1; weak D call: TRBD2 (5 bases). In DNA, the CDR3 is TGTGCCAGCAGCGTAGGGAGCACCTACAATGAGCAGTTCTTC. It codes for CASSVGSTYNEQFF.